The 19 T cell receptor beta chains below come from one sample, sequenced in a study of cytomegalovirus exposure and HLA in healthy donors. Libraries were prepared by immunoSEQ multiplex PCR; TCRdb keeps only in-frame clonotypes and omits some of them. The sample includes under 150,000 clones, around nine tenths of them seen just once. The sequenced sample consisted of PBMCs. The receptors shown here come from a man younger than 30 in good health and CMV-seropositive.

The rearrangement links TRBV7-2 to TRBJ2-7, with D possibly matching TRBD2 (5 bases). V was clipped by 4 bases and J by 3 bases, with 16 bases between them. The CDR3 length is 15 residues. CDR1 and CDR2 from the germline V gene are SGHTA and FQGNSA. The CDR3 protein is CASSSTNGVGYEQYF. The DNA of the CDR3 is TGTGCCAGCAGCTCCACAAACGGGGTAGGCTACGAGCAGTACTTC.

This sequence joins TRBV10-1 and TRBJ2-3, with D unclear. Germline-derived CDR1 and CDR2 are WNHNN and SYGVQD (reference sequence). This CDR3 is built from 16 residues. V was clipped by 2 bases and J by 0 bases, with 12 bases between them. CDR3 sequence: CASSEHLTSSTDTQYF. In DNA form, the CDR3 reads TGCGCCAGCAGTGAGCATCTTACATCTAGCACAGATACGCAGTATTTT.

This chain connects TRBV25-1 to TRBJ1-2, with 10 nucleotides matching TRBD1. CDR3 length: 14 amino acids. V lost 6 bases, J lost 4 bases, and 5 bases stayed unmatched. Germline values: CDR1 MGHDK, CDR2 SYGVNS. The CDR3 sequence: CASSRDRGFYGYTF. Written as DNA, the CDR3 is TGTGCCAGCAGCCGGGACAGGGGTTTCTATGGCTACACCTTC.

This clone was observed a handful of times. The V call is TRBV10-3, the J call TRBJ2-1; 14 positions agree with TRBD2. Germline-derived CDR1 and CDR2 are ENHRY and SYGVKD. This CDR3 contains 15 residues. Unmatched junction bases numbered 6, after V lost 7 bases and J lost 7 bases. The CDR3 protein is CAIKGTSGRGNEQFF. DNA of the CDR3: TGTGCCATCAAAGGGACTAGCGGGAGAGGGAATGAGCAGTTCTTC.

The chain joins TRBV9 to TRBJ1-1; 8 bases match TRBD1. CDR3 length equals 14 residues. Germline trimming cut 4 bases from V and 11 bases from J; bases unmatched to any gene: 13. The germline gives CDR1 SGDLS, CDR2 YYNGEE. The CDR3: CASSMWTGNDGAFF. The CDR3 DNA reads TGTGCCAGCAGCATGTGGACAGGGAACGATGGGGCTTTCTTT.

V usage is TRBV9 and J usage is TRBJ2-3; 9 nucleotides agree with TRBD1. V was pared by 4 bases and J by 3 bases, with 9 bases of the junction left unmatched. The CDR3 runs to 16 residues. CDR1 is SGDLS and CDR2 is YYNGEE in the germline V gene. CDR3 in amino acids: CASSPFLDRGTDTQYF. CDR3 nucleotide sequence: TGTGCCAGCAGCCCTTTCCTGGACAGGGGAACAGATACGCAGTATTTT.

This clone was counted only a few times. The rearrangement joins TRBV19 to TRBJ2-7, with D maybe TRBD1 (6 bases). The germline V gene has CDR1 LNHDA and CDR2 SQIVND (reference sequence). The CDR3 is 13 amino acids. V was clipped by 6 bases and J by 5 bases, with 14 bases between them. The CDR3 sequence is CASRAGVADEQYF. DNA for the CDR3: TGTGCCAGTAGGGCAGGGGTCGCAGACGAGCAGTACTTC.

J is TRBJ1-2 and V is TRBV5-4; 12 nucleotides match TRBD1. Germline CDR1 reads SGHNT; CDR2 reads YYREEE (reference sequence). The CDR3 runs to 17 residues. V lost 4 bases and J lost 1; bases outside the gene matches: 8. The CDR3 loop is CASSPGTGGFSNYGYTF. CDR3 DNA sequence: TGTGCCAGCAGCCCCGGGACAGGGGGCTTTAGTAACTATGGCTACACCTTC.

The V gene is TRBV6-1, the J gene TRBJ1-4; D is unclear. Germline CDR1 MNHNS, CDR2 SASEGT. CDR3 size: 13 residues. Trimming shortened V by 10 bases and J by 8 bases, and 17 bases separated the two germline ends. DNA for the CDR3: TGTGCCACCTGTCCCCGAGGTCGGGAAAAACTGTTTTTT. Its translation is CATCPRGREKLFF.

The chain uses TRBV6-1 and TRBJ2-5; a possible D gene is TRBD1 (6 bases). From germline, CDR1 is MNHNS and CDR2 SASEGT. The CDR3 has 13 residues. Trimming removed 4 bases from V and 1 base from J, with 7 bases in between. The chain's CDR3 is CASSGGRQETQYF. The CDR3 bases are TGTGCCAGCAGTGGGGGGCGCCAAGAGACCCAGTACTTC.

V usage is TRBV7-8 and J usage is TRBJ1-5; TRBD1 agrees at 7 bases. V shed 3 bases and J 9 bases; nucleotides not matched to a gene: 14. Germline V gives CDR1 SGHVS, CDR2 FQNEAQ. This CDR3 is built from 16 residues. CDR3 nucleotide sequence: TGTGCCAGCAGCTTTCTGACAGGGTTGAGGGTAGGGCCCCAGCATTTT. Amino acid sequence: CASSFLTGLRVGPQHF.

V is TRBV11-2 and J is TRBJ2-2, with TRBD2 matching 9 bases. Germline V gene lookup returns CDR1 SGHAT and CDR2 FQNNGV. V dropped 3 bases and J dropped 6; count of bases not matched to a gene: 5. CDR3 size: 15 residues. The CDR3 coding sequence is TGTGCCAGCAGCTTGGGCGGGAGGGCCTCCGGGGAGCTGTTTTTT. Protein: CASSLGGRASGELFF.

The gene calls are TRBV5-1 and TRBJ2-3, with TRBD1 as a possible D gene (7 bases). There are 18 residues in the CDR3. The germline V gene has CDR1 SGHRS and CDR2 YFSETQ. Trimming cost V 4 bases and J 0 bases, with 21 bases left between them. This chain's CDR3 is CASSQIGTAGTSTDTQYF. CDR3 DNA sequence: TGCGCCAGCAGCCAAATAGGGACAGCCGGGACTAGCACAGATACGCAGTATTTT.

The chain links TRBV6-1 to TRBJ1-5; 7 bases line up with TRBD1. Germline V gene data show CDR1 as MNHNS and CDR2 as SASEGT. J lost 6 bases, V lost 5 bases, and 10 bases had no gene match. The CDR3 loop spans 15 amino acids. The DNA of the CDR3 is TGTGCCAGCAGTTTCACAGGGGAGAGTATTCAGCCCCAGCATTTT. Residues: CASSFTGESIQPQHF.

The chain employs TRBV6-6 and TRBJ2-1; TRBD2 is a possible D gene (5 bases). Germline V CDR1 and CDR2: MNHNY, SVGAGI (reference sequence). V was shortened by 6 bases and J by 9 bases, with 21 bases between the two germline ends. The CDR3 runs to 15 residues. DNA of the CDR3: TGTGCCAGCAGCCAACGAGGACCCCCCCGGGGTGAGCAGTTCTTC. Protein product: CASSQRGPPRGEQFF.

The chain links TRBV11-3 to TRBJ1-1; D gene unclear. The V end lost 5 bases, the J end lost 5 bases, and 18 bases lay between the germline ends. The CDR3 is made up of 15 amino acids. Per the germline V gene, CDR1 is SGHNT and CDR2 is YENEEA. The CDR3 DNA reads TGTGCCAGCAGCCTCCAAGGCGGCTCTCCTACTGAAGCTTTCTTT. This encodes CASSLQGGSPTEAFF.

The chain uses TRBV7-2 and TRBJ2-3, with D perhaps matching TRBD2 (5 bases). The CDR3 consists of 17 residues. V shed 5 bases and J shed 0 bases, with 18 bases lying between them. Germline loops: CDR1 SGHTA, CDR2 FQGNSA. This CDR3 is CASSHRAERWSTDTQYF. CDR3 coding DNA: TGTGCCAGCAGCCACCGAGCGGAGAGGTGGAGCACAGATACGCAGTATTTT. The complete variable domain, with remaining parts taken from reference TRBV7-2 and TRBJ2-3, reads GAGVSQSPSNKVTEKGKDVELRCDPISGHTALYWYRQSLGQGLEFLIYFQGNSAPDKSGLPSDRFSAERTGGSVSTLTIQRTQQEDSAVYLCASSHRAERWSTDTQYFGPGTRLTVL.

V and J are TRBV20-1 and TRBJ2-1; D ambiguous. This CDR3 region has 11 residues. Germline lookup yields CDR1 DFQATT and CDR2 SNEGSKA (reference sequence). Trimming pared 7 bases from V and 3 bases from J, leaving 7 bases between. CDR3 DNA sequence: TGCAGTGGCGAGAACTACAATGAGCAGTTCTTC. Protein product: CSGENYNEQFF.

As DNA, the CDR3 is TGTGCCAGCAGCTTAAGAACTTCCTACAATGAGCAGTTCTTC. Amino acids: CASSLRTSYNEQFF. V and J are TRBV11-2 and TRBJ2-1; unclear D gene. Germline V gives CDR1 SGHAT, CDR2 FQNNGV. V lost 2 bases, J lost 1 base, and 6 bases lay in between. The length of the CDR3 is 14 residues.